Below are 9 T cell receptor beta chains sequenced from a single sample in a study of shared clonotypes between healthy human individuals. Naive CD8 cells lacked CD45RO and underwent positive selection for CCR7, leaving out terminally differentiated effector memory CD45RA+ cells. Assay used: immunoSEQ multiplex PCR; TCRdb lists only in-frame clones, some missing. The sample holds about 2 million clones, about 95% seen once. The sequencing sample was made of naive CD8+ T cells sorted from blood. The receptors derive from a man aged 18 to 29 in good health.

This clone was detected only once. The rearrangement links TRBV5-4 to TRBJ2-3; possibly TRBD1 for D (7 bases). Germline values: CDR1 SGHNT, CDR2 YYREEE (reference sequence). The CDR3 extends over 15 amino acids. The V and J ends lost 5 bases and 2 bases respectively, with 15 bases between them. This CDR3 reads CASRFSGGPTDTQYF. In DNA, the CDR3 is TGTGCCAGCAGGTTTTCAGGGGGGCCCACAGATACGCAGTATTTT.

This clone was recorded only once. The V call is TRBV5-4, the J call TRBJ2-7; TRBD1 agrees at 7 bases. CDR3 size: 14 residues. The trim removed 3 bases at V and 1 base at J, leaving 4 bases unmatched. Looked up from germline, CDR1 is SGHNT and CDR2 is YYREEE (reference sequence). CDR3 bases: TGTGCCAGCAGCTGGTCAGGGGGTTCCTACGAGCAGTACTTC. It specifies CASSWSGGSYEQYF.

The chain carries TRBV6-1 and TRBJ1-2; 7 bases match TRBD1. V was pared by 5 bases and J by 1 base, with 7 bases of the junction left unmatched. The CDR3 is 15 residues long. Germline CDR1 and CDR2: MNHNS and SASEGT. For the CDR3, the DNA is TGTGCCAGCAGTTCCCGACAGGGTCTTAACTATGGCTACACCTTC. Amino acids: CASSSRQGLNYGYTF.

The chain recombines TRBV30 with TRBJ1-5; 11 bases fit TRBD1. With 1 base clipped from V and 2 bases from J, the junction kept 1 base outside the gene matches. Germline V CDR1 and CDR2: GTSNPN, SVGIG (reference sequence). The length of the CDR3 is 15 residues. For the CDR3, the DNA is TGTGCCTGGAGTGGGGGACAGGGGGGCAATCAGCCCCAGCATTTT. It is translated as CAWSGGQGGNQPQHF. Supplemented by reference TRBV30 and TRBJ1-5, the full variable domain reads SQTIHQWPATLVQPVGSPLSLECTVEGTSNPNLYWYRQAAGRGLQLLFYSVGIGQISSEVPQNLSASRPQDRQFILSSKKLLLSDSGFYLCAWSGGQGGNQPQHFGDGTRLSIL.

Of note for this clone: The same CDR3 also results from other DNA sequences found in this sample. V usage is TRBV6-5 and J usage is TRBJ2-7, with TRBD1 identical over 7 bases. Germline V CDR1 and CDR2: MNHEY, SVGAGI. V lost 0 bases, J lost 2 bases, and 7 bases stayed unmatched. This CDR3 spans 16 amino acids. CDR3 coding DNA: TGTGCCAGCAGTTACTCGGTAGGACAGGCCACCTACGAGCAGTACTTC. This translates into CASSYSVGQATYEQYF.

The chain employs TRBV2 and TRBJ1-2; 10 nucleotides match TRBD1. Germline CDR1 and CDR2: SNHLY and FYNNEI. This CDR3 region has 16 residues. V lost 6 bases, J lost 0 bases, and 7 bases stayed unmatched. The CDR3 here is CASRGTGEEANYGYTF. CDR3 in DNA: TGTGCCAGCAGGGGGACAGGGGAGGAAGCTAACTATGGCTACACCTTC.

The DNA of the CDR3 is TGCGCCAGCAGCCAATCTGGGGCGGCGATGGGTGAGCAGTACTTC. Its protein is CASSQSGAAMGEQYF. The chain joins TRBV4-3 to TRBJ2-7; D possibly corresponds to TRBD1 (5 bases). Germline V gene data show CDR1 as LGHNA and CDR2 as YSLEER. Between the trimmed V and J ends, which lost 2 bases and 7 bases, there was a span of 18 bases. CDR3 length equals 15 residues.

This clone was seen once. This rearrangement joins TRBV27 to TRBJ1-5, with D unclear. CDR3 length equals 13 residues. Between the trimmed V and J ends, which lost 2 bases and 7 bases, there was a span of 9 bases. From germline, CDR1 is MNHEY and CDR2 SMNVEV (reference sequence). The CDR3 DNA reads TGTGCCAGCAGTTTAACGGGGATGCAGCCCCAGCATTTT. Protein product: CASSLTGMQPQHF.

The chain recombines TRBV25-1 with TRBJ2-7; D may match TRBD1 or TRBD2 (5 bases each). The CDR3 runs 10 residues. With 8 bases removed from V and 10 bases from J, the gap between germline ends came to 12 bases. Germline assignment: CDR1 MGHDK and CDR2 SYGVNS. The CDR3 DNA sequence: TGTGCCAGCCAGGAGGACATCCAGTACTTC. This codes for CASQEDIQYF.